The entry below gives a single TCR beta chain sequence along with its context. Under the authors' procedure: Reference gene primer amplification yielded estimated nucleated cell counts. TCRdb's copy holds only in-frame clones and misses some; the assay was immunoSEQ multiplex PCR. The V and J calls and the clone size are those of that table, but D and trimming were determined from the DNA. The sample yields 200,000 or so clones, around 86% seen once. These data are taken from a study of blood T cell repertoires in COVID-19. Sequenced material: PBMCs or T cells enriched from blood (not recorded which). The TCR comes from a middle-aged woman with acute COVID-19.

The CDR3 protein is CASRSGEKYGYTF. The CDR3 DNA follows: TGTGCCAGCAGGTCAGGGGAAAAATATGGCTACACCTTC. V usage is TRBV27 and J usage is TRBJ1-2; tentatively, D is TRBD1 (6 bases). With 6 bases removed from V and 5 bases from J, the gap between germline ends came to 13 bases. Germline CDR1 and CDR2: MNHEY and SMNVEV (reference sequence). The length of the CDR3 is 13 residues.